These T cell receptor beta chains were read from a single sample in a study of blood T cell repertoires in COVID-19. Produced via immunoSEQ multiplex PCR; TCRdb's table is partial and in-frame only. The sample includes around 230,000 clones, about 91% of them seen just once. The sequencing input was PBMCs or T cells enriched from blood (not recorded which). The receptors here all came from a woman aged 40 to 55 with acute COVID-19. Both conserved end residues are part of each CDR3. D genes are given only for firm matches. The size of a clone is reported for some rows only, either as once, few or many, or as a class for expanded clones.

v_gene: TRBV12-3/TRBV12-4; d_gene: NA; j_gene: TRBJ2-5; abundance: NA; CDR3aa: CASSLGRQETQYF; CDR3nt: TGTGCCAGCAGTTTAGGTAGACAAGAGACCCAGTACTTC
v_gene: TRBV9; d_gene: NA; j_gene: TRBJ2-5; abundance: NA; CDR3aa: CASSVGSGETQYF; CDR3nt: TGTGCCAGCAGCGTAGGTAGCGGAGAGACCCAGTACTTC
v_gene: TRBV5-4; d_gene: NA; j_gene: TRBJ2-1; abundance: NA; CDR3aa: CASSVQGSYNEQFF; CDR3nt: TGTGCCAGCAGCGTACAGGGCTCCTACAATGAGCAGTTCTTC
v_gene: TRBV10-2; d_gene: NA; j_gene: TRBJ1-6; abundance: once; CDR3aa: CASREPGINSPLHF; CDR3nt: TGCGCCAGCAGAGAGCCAGGGATTAATTCACCCCTCCACTTT
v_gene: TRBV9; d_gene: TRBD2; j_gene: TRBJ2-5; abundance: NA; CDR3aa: CASSQSAGGGQETQYF; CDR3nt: TGTGCCAGCAGCCAATCAGCGGGAGGGGGCCAAGAGACCCAGTACTTC
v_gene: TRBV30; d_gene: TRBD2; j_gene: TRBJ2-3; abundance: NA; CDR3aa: CAWSMARTSGIADTQYF; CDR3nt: TGTGCCTGGAGTATGGCAAGGACTAGCGGGATAGCAGATACGCAGTATTTT
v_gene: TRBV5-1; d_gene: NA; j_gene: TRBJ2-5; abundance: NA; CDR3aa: CASSLPTETQYF; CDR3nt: TGCGCCAGCAGCCTCCCTACAGAGACCCAGTACTTC
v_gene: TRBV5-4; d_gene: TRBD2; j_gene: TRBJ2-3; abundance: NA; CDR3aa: CASSLSSGGTDTQYF; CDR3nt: TGTGCCAGCAGCTTATCTAGCGGGGGCACAGATACGCAGTATTTT
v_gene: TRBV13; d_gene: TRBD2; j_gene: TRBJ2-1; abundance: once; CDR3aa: CASSLGLAVSYNEQFF; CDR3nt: TGTGCCAGCAGCTTAGGGCTAGCGGTCTCCTACAATGAGCAGTTCTTC
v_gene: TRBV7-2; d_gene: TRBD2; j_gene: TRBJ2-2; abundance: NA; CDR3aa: CASKNPGSGLTGELFF; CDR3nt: TGTGCCAGTAAAAACCCGGGTAGCGGGCTGACCGGGGAGCTGTTTTTT
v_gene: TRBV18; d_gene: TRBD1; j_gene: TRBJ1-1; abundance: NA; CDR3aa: CASSLRLYRGVKNTEAFF; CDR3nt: TGTGCCAGCTCACTCCGGCTCTACAGGGGGGTTAAGAACACTGAAGCTTTCTTT
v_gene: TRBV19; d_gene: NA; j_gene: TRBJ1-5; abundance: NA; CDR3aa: CASSMIGVGNQPQHF; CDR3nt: TGTGCCAGTAGTATGATAGGGGTGGGCAATCAGCCCCAGCATTTT
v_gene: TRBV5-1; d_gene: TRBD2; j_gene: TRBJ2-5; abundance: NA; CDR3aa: CASSSLGGGAEETQYF; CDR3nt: TGCGCCAGCAGCTCCCTGGGCGGGGGGGCCGAAGAGACCCAGTACTTC
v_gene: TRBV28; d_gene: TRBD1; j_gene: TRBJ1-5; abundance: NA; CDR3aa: CASTLGTGVHQPQHF; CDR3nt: TGTGCCAGCACTCTCGGGACAGGGGTGCATCAGCCCCAGCATTTT
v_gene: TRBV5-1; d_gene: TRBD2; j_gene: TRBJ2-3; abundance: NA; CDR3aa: CASSEGTSVTTDTQYF; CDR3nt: TGCGCCAGCAGCGAAGGGACTAGCGTCACCACAGATACGCAGTATTTT
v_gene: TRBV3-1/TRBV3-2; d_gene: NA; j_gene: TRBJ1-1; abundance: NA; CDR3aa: CASSPRQTLNTEAFF; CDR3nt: TGTGCCAGCAGCCCTAGACAGACGTTGAACACTGAAGCTTTCTTT
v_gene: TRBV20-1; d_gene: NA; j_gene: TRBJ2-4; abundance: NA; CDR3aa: CSASNSGKNIQYF; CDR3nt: TGCAGTGCTAGTAACAGCGGGAAAAACATTCAGTACTTC
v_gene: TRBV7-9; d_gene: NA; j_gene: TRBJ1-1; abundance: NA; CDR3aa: CASSLAGGAYTEAFF; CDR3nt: TGTGCCAGCAGCTTAGCAGGGGGGGCGTACACTGAAGCTTTCTTT
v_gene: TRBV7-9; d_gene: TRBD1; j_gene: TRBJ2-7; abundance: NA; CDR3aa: CASSIDRGLLPYEQYF; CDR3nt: TGTGCCAGCAGCATCGACAGGGGTCTCCTTCCCTACGAGCAGTACTTC
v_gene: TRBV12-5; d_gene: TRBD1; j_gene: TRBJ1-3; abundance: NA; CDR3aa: CASGSGGHSGNTIYF; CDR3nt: TGTGCTAGTGGTTCAGGGGGGCACTCTGGAAACACCATATATTTT
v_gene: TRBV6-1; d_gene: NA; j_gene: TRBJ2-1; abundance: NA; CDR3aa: CASSEATGGEQFF; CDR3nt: TGTGCCAGCAGTGAAGCTACGGGTGGCGAGCAGTTCTTC
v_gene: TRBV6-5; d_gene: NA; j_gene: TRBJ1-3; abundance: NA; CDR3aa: CASRVGQTGNTIYF; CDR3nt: TGTGCCAGCAGGGTGGGGCAGACTGGAAACACCATATATTTT
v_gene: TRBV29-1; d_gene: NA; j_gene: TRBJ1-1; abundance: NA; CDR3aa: CSVENRVNTEAFF; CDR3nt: TGCAGCGTTGAGAACAGGGTGAACACTGAAGCTTTCTTT
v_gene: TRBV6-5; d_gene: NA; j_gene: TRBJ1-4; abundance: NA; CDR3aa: CASGRDRGEKLFF; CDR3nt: TGTGCCAGCGGGAGGGACCGGGGGGAAAAACTGTTTTTT
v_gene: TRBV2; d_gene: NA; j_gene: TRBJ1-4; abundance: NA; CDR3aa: CASHWRADEKLFF; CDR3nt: TGTGCCAGTCACTGGCGGGCGGATGAAAAACTGTTTTTT
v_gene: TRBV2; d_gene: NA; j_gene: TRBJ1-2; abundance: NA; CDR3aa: CASSSPTGFQYGYTF; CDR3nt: TGTGCCAGCAGTTCACCCACAGGGTTTCAGTATGGCTACACCTTC
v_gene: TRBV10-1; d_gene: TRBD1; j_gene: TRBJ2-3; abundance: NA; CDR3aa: CATRQGQSTDTQYF; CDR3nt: TGCGCCACCCGACAGGGTCAAAGCACAGATACGCAGTATTTT
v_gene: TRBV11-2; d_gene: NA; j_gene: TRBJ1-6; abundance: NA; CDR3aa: CASRLDTGGNSPLHF; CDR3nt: TGTGCCAGCAGACTAGACACCGGGGGTAATTCACCCCTCCACTTT
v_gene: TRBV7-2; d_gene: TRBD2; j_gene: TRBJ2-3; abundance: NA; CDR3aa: CASSFLAGGRGTQYF; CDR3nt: TGTGCCAGCAGCTTTCTAGCGGGGGGGCGAGGTACGCAGTATTTT
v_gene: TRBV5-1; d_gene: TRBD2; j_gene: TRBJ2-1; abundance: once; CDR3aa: CASSFRVAGGRNEQFF; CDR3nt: TGCGCCAGCAGCTTCAGAGTAGCGGGAGGCAGGAATGAGCAGTTCTTC
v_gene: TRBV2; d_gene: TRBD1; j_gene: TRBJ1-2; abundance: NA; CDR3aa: CASSELVAGGNGYTF; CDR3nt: TGTGCCAGCAGTGAACTAGTGGCAGGGGGCAATGGCTACACCTTC
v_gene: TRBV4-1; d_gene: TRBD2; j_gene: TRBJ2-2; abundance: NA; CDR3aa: CASSQEGGKTGELFF; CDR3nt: TGCGCCAGCAGCCAAGAGGGGGGGAAGACCGGGGAGCTGTTTTTT
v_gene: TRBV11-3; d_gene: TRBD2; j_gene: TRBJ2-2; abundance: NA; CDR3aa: CASSLELAGSTGELFF; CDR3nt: TGTGCCAGCAGCTTAGAGTTAGCGGGAAGCACCGGGGAGCTGTTTTTT
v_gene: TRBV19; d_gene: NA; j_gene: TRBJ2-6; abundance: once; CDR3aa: CASSFTGSLSGANVLTF; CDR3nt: TGTGCCAGTAGTTTCACAGGGTCCCTCTCTGGGGCCAACGTCCTGACTTTC
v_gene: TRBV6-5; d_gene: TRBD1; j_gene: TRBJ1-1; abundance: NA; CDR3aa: CVSRTGGSMNTEAFF; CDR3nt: TGTGTCAGCCGAACAGGGGGCTCGATGAACACTGAAGCTTTCTTT
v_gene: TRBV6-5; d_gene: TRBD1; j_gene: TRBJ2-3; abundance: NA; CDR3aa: CASRQGLRDTQYF; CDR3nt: TGTGCCAGCCGACAGGGTTTAAGGGATACGCAGTATTTT
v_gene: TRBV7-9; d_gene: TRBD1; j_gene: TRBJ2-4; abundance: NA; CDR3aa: CASSSGTGDNIQYF; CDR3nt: TGTGCCAGCAGCTCTGGGACAGGGGACAACATTCAGTACTTC
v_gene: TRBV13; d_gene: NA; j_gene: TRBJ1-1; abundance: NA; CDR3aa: CASSLGVSTEAFF; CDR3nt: TGTGCCAGCAGCTTAGGAGTGAGCACTGAAGCTTTCTTT
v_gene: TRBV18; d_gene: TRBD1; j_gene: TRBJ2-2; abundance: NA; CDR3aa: CASSPNPGQGSTGELFF; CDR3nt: TGTGCCAGCTCACCAAATCCGGGACAGGGAAGCACCGGGGAGCTGTTTTTT
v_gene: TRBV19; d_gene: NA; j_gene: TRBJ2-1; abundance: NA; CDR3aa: CASSRLEAGINEQFF; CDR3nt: TGTGCCAGTAGTAGACTAGAGGCGGGGATCAATGAGCAGTTCTTC
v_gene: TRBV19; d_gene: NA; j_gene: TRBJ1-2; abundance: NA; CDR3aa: CASSLEVNSPNYGYTF; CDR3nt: TGTGCCAGTAGCCTAGAAGTTAACTCCCCTAACTATGGCTACACCTTC